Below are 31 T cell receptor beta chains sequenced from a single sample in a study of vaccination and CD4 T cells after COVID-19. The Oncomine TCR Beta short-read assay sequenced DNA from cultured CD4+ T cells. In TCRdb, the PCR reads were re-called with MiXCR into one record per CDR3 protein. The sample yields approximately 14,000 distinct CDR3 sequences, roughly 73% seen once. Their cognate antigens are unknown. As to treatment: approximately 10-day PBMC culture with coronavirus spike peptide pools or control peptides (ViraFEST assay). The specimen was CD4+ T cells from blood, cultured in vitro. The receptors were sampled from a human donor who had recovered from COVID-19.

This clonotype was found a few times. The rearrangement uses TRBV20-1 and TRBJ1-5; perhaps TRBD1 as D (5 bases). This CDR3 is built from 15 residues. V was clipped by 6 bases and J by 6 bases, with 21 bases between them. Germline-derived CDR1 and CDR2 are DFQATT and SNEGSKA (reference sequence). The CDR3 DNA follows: TGCAGTGCCAAGAGACCGGGGGGGACGGGTCAGCCCCAGCATTTT. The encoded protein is CSAKRPGGTGQPQHF.

CDR3 amino acids: CATSRGRPNNQPQHF. In DNA form, the CDR3 reads TGTGCCACCAGCAGAGGACGGCCTAACAATCAGCCCCAGCATTTT. This chain connects TRBV15 to TRBJ1-5; D is ambiguous. This CDR3 has 15 amino acids. Germline CDR1 and CDR2: LNHNV and YYDKDF (reference sequence). V lost 1 base to trimming and J lost 3 bases, with 10 bases between them. Filled out from reference TRBV15 and TRBJ1-5, the complete variable domain reads DAMVIQNPRYQVTQFGKPVTLSCSQTLNHNVMYWYQQKSSQAPKLLFHYYDKDFNNEADTPDNFQSRRPNTSFCFLDIRSPGLGDTAMYLCATSRGRPNNQPQHFGDGTRLSIL.

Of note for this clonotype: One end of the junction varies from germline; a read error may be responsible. CDR3: CASSLESRKFF. For the CDR3, the DNA is TGTGCCAGCAGTTTAGAATCTAGAAAGTTCTTC. V is TRBV7-9 and J is TRBJ2-1; D is unclear. In germline, CDR1 is SEHNR, CDR2 FQNEAQ (reference sequence). This CDR3 is 11 amino acids long.

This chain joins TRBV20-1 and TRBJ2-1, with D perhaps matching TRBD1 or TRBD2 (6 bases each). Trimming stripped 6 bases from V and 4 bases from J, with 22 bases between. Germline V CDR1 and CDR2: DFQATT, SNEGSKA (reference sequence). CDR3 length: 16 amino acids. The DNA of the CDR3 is TGCAGTGCGAAGATCCATGGAGGGGGAGGTTACAATGAGCAGTTCTTC. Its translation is CSAKIHGGGGYNEQFF.

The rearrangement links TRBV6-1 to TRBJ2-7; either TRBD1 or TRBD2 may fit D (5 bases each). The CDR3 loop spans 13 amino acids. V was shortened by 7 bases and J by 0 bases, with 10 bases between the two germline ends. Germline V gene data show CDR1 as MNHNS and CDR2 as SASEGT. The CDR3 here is CASIGTSSYEQYF. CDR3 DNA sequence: TGTGCCAGCATAGGGACGAGCTCCTACGAGCAGTACTTC.

This CDR3 reads CSARMLVWDRGYNEQFF. CDR3 bases: TGCAGTGCTAGGATGCTCGTGTGGGACAGGGGATACAATGAGCAGTTCTTC. This rearrangement joins TRBV20-1 to TRBJ2-1, with 10 bases identical to TRBD1. The germline gives CDR1 DFQATT, CDR2 SNEGSKA (reference sequence). The CDR3 sequence is 17 residues long. The trim removed 3 bases at V and 4 bases at J, leaving 12 bases unmatched.

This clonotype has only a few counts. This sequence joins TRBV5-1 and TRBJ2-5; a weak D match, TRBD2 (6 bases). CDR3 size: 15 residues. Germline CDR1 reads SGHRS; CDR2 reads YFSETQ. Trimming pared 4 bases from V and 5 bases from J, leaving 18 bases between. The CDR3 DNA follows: TGCGCCAGCAGCCCTACTAGCCCCCAGGCGGAGACCCAGTACTTC. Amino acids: CASSPTSPQAETQYF.

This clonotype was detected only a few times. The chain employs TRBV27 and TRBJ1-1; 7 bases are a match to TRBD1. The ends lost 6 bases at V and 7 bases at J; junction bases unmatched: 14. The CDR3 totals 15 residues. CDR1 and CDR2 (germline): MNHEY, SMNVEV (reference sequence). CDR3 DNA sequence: TGTGCCAGCAGCCTATACGTGACAGGGCCGGGTGAAGCTTTCTTT. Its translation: CASSLYVTGPGEAFF.

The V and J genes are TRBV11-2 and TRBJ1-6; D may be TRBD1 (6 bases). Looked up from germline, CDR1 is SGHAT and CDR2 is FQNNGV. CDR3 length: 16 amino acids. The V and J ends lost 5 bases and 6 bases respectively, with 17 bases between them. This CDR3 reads CASSLRDTHLNSPLHF. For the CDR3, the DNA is TGTGCCAGCAGCCTCCGGGACACTCACCTTAATTCACCCCTCCACTTT.

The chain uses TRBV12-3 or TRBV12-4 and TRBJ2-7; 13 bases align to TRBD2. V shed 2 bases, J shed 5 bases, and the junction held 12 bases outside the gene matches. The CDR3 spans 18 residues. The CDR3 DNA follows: TGTGCCAGCAGTTTAACTAGCGGGAGGGCCTTGTTGTACCACGAGCAGTACTTC. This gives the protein CASSLTSGRALLYHEQYF.

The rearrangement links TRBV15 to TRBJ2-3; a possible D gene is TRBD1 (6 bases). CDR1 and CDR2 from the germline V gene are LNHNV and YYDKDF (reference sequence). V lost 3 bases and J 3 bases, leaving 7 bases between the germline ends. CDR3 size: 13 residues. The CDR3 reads CATSSQGTDTQYF. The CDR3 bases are TGTGCCACCAGCAGCCAGGGGACAGATACGCAGTATTTT.

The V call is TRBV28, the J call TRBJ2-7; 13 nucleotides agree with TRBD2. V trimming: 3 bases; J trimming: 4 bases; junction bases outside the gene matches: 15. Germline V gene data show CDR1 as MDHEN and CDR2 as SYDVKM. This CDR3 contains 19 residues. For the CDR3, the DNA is TGTGCCAGCAGTTTTGCTCCTATCTGGACTAGCGGGAGTTTTTACGAGCAGTACTTC. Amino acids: CASSFAPIWTSGSFYEQYF.

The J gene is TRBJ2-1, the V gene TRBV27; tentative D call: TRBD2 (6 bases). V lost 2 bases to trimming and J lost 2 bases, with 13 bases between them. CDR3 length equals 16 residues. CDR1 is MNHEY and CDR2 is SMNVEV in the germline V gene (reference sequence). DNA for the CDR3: TGTGCCAGCAGTTTAGTGGGCGGGATTACCTACAATGAGCAGTTCTTC. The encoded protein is CASSLVGGITYNEQFF.

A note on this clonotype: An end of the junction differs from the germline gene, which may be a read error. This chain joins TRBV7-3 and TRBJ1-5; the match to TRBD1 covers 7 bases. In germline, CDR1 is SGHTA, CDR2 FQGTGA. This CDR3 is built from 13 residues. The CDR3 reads CAGSPQGGQPQHF. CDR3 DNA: TGTGCCGGCAGCCCCCAGGGGGGTCAGCCCCAGCATTTT.

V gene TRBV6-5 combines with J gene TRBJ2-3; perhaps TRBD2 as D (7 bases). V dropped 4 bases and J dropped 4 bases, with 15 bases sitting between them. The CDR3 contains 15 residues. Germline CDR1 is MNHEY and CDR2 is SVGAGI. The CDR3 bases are TGTGCCAGCAGTTTAGGACTAGGGGGGTCAGATACGCAGTATTTT. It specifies CASSLGLGGSDTQYF.

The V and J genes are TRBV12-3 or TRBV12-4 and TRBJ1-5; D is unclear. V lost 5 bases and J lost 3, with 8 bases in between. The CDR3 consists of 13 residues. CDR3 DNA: TGTGCCAGCAGTCAACTGCACAATCAGCCCCAGCATTTT. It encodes CASSQLHNQPQHF.

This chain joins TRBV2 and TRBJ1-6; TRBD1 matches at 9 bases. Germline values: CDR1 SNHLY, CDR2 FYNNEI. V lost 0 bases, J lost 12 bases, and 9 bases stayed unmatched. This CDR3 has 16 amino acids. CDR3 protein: CASSEARGTGRLPLHF. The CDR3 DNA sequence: TGTGCCAGCAGTGAAGCCCGGGGGACAGGGAGATTACCCCTCCACTTT.

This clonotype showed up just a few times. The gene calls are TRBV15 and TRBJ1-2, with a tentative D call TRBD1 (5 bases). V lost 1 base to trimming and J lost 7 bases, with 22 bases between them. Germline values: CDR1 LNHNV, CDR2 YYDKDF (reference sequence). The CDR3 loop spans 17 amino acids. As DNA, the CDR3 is TGTGCCACCAGCAGAGTCGGGCAGGGCCTATACGTCGGTGGCTACACCTTC. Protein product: CATSRVGQGLYVGGYTF. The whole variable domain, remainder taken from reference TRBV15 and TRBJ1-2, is DAMVIQNPRYQVTQFGKPVTLSCSQTLNHNVMYWYQQKSSQAPKLLFHYYDKDFNNEADTPDNFQSRRPNTSFCFLDIRSPGLGDTAMYLCATSRVGQGLYVGGYTFGSGTRLTVV.

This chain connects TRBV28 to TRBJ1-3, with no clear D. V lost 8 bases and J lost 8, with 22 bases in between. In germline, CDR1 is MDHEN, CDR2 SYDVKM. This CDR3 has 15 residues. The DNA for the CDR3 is TGTGCCAGCTCAAAACCGCGGGGAACCTGGCACACCATATATTTT. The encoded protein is CASSKPRGTWHTIYF.

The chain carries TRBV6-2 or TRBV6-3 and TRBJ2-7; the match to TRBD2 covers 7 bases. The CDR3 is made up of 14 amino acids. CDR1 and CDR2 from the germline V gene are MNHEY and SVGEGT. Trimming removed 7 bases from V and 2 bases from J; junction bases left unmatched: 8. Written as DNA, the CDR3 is TGTGCCAGCACCACCGGGCGGGAGACCTACGAGCAGTACTTC. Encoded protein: CASTTGRETYEQYF.

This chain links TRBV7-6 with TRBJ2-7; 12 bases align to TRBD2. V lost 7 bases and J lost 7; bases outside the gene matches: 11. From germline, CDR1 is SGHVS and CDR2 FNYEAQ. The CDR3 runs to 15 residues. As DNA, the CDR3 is TGTGCCAGCACCCTTGGTCTAGCGGGAGGGAGGGAGCAGTACTTC. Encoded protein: CASTLGLAGGREQYF.

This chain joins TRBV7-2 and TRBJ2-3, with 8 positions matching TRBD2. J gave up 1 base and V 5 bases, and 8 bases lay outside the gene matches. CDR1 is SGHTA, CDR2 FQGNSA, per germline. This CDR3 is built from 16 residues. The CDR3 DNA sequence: TGTGCCAGCAGCACTCAGCCGACTAGCGGCACAGATACGCAGTATTTT. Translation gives CASSTQPTSGTDTQYF. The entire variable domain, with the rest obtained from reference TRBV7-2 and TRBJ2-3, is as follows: GAGVSQSPSNKVTEKGKDVELRCDPISGHTALYWYRQSLGQGLEFLIYFQGNSAPDKSGLPSDRFSAERTGGSVSTLTIQRTQQEDSAVYLCASSTQPTSGTDTQYFGPGTRLTVL.

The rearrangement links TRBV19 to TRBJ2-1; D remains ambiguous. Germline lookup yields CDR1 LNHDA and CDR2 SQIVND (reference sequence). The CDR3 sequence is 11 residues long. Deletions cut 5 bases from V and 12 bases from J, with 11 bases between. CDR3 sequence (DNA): TGTGCCAGTAGTTTGGGAAGGAGGCAGTTCTTC. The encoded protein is CASSLGRRQFF.

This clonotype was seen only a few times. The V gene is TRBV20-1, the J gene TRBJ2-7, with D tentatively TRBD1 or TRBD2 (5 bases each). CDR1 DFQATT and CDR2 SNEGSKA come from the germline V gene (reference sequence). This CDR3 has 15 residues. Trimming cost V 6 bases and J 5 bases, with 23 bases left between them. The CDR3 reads CSADGKTVTRDEQYF. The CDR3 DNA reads TGCAGTGCGGACGGAAAGACAGTCACTAGGGACGAGCAGTACTTC.

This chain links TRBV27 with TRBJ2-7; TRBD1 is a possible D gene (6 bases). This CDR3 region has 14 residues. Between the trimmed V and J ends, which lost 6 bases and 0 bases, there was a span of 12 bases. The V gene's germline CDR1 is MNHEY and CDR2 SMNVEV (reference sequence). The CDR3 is CASRVGRGSYEQYF. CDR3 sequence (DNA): TGTGCCAGCAGAGTCGGCAGGGGCTCCTACGAGCAGTACTTC.

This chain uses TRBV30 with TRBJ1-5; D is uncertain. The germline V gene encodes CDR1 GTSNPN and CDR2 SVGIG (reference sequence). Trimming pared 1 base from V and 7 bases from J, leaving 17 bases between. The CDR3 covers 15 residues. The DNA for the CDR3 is TGTGCCTGGAGTGGGTGGGCCTCCGTCGGGCAGCCCCAGCATTTT. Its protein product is CAWSGWASVGQPQHF.

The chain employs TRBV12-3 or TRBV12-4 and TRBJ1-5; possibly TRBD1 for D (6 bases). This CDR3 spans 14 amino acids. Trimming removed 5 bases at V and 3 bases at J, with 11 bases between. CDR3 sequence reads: CASSLVGANQPQHF. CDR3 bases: TGTGCCAGCAGTCTTGTGGGGGCCAATCAGCCCCAGCATTTT.

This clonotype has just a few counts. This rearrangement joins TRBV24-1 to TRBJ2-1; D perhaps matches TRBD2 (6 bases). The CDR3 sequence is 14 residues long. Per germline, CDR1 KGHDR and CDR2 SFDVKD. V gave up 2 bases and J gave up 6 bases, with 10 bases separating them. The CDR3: CATSDWVAVNEQFF. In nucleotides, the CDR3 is TGTGCCACCAGTGATTGGGTAGCGGTCAATGAGCAGTTCTTC.

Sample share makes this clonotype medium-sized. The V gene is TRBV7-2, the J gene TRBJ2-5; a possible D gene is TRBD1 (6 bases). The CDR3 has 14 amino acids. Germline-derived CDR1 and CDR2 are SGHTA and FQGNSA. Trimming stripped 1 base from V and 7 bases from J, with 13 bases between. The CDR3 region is CASSLGTVRVTQYF. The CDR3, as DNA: TGTGCCAGCAGCTTAGGGACAGTAAGGGTGACCCAGTACTTC. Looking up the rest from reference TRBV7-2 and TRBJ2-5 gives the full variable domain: GAGVSQSPSNKVTEKGKDVELRCDPISGHTALYWYRQSLGQGLEFLIYFQGNSAPDKSGLPSDRFSAERTGGSVSTLTIQRTQQEDSAVYLCASSLGTVRVTQYFGPGTRLLVL.

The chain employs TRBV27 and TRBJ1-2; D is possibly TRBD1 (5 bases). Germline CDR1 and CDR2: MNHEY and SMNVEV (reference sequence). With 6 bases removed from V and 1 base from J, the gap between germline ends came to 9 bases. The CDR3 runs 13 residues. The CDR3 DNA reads TGTGCCAGCAGGCAGGGATTTAACTATGGCTACACCTTC. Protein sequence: CASRQGFNYGYTF.

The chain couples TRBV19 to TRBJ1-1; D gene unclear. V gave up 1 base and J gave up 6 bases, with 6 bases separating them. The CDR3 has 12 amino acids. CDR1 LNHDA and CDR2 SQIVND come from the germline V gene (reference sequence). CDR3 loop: CASSIGWAEAFF. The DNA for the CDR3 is TGTGCCAGTAGTATAGGATGGGCTGAAGCTTTCTTT.